A selection of T cell receptor beta chains follows, all from one sample in a study of cytomegalovirus exposure and HLA in healthy donors. Sequencing used immunoSEQ multiplex PCR; TCRdb keeps in-frame clones, though not all of them. The sample holds about 170,000 clones, around four fifths seen once. Sequencing was carried out using PBMCs. The source is a female donor in good health and CMV-seronegative. CDR3s include the opening cysteine and the closing phenylalanine or tryptophan. A D gene is named only where the DNA matches it firmly. Size tells how often a clone was seen (once, few, many) or the class of an expanded clone, and some rows leave it out.

J | D | length | size | V | DNA | CDR3
TRBJ2-1 | TRBD1 | 15 | medium-sized | TRBV7-2 | TGTGCCAGCAGCTCGGACAGGGTAGCCTACAATGAGCAGTTCTTC | CASSSDRVAYNEQFF
TRBJ2-2 | . | 15 | . | TRBV5-4 | TGTGCCAGCAGCTTGGACAGGAAGAACACCGGGGAGCTGTTTTTT | CASSLDRKNTGELFF
TRBJ2-3 | . | 19 | . | TRBV7-3 | TGTGCCAGCAGCCAACAGAGCGGTTTCGACCTCCAGAGCACAGATACGCAGTATTTT | CASSQQSGFDLQSTDTQYF
TRBJ1-6 | . | 14 | once | TRBV7-9 | TGTTCCAGCAGCTTCGATAGTGGTAATTCACCCCTCCACTTT | CSSSFDSGNSPLHF
TRBJ2-1 | TRBD1 | 17 | . | TRBV4-1 | TGCGCCAGCAGCCCAGTCGGGACAGGAAGCTCCTACAATGAGCAGTTCTTC | CASSPVGTGSSYNEQFF
TRBJ2-5 | TRBD1 | 14 | few | TRBV28 | TGTGCCAGCAGTGCCCACAGGGGGCGAGAGACCCAGTACTTC | CASSAHRGRETQYF
TRBJ1-1 | . | 15 | . | TRBV4-2 | TGTGCCAGCAGCCAACTCGTTTCTGGAGGCACTGAAGCTTTCTTT | CASSQLVSGGTEAFF
TRBJ2-5 | TRBD2 | 15 | . | TRBV5-1 | TGCGCCAGCAGCCCTGGACTAGCGGGAGCTGAGACCCAGTACTTC | CASSPGLAGAETQYF
TRBJ2-3 | . | 15 | . | TRBV7-2 | TGTGCCAGCAGCTTAGTTGGACAGAACACAGATACGCAGTATTTT | CASSLVGQNTDTQYF
TRBJ2-4 | . | 16 | . | TRBV6-1 | TGTGCCAGCAGTGAATACCGCGCGATAGCCAAAAACATTCAGTACTTC | CASSEYRAIAKNIQYF
TRBJ1-1 | TRBD1 | 15 | . | TRBV5-1 | TGCGCCAGCAGCTCCCGAGGACAGGGAGTCACTGAAGCTTTCTTT | CASSSRGQGVTEAFF
TRBJ2-4 | TRBD1 | 16 | . | TRBV28 | TGTGCCAGCAGTACAACAGGGGGTCTAGCCAAAAACATTCAGTACTTC | CASSTTGGLAKNIQYF
TRBJ1-5 | . | 17 | . | TRBV19 | TGTGCCAGTAGTATAGATCTGATTTCGCGGATTATCCAGCCCCAGCATTTT | CASSIDLISRIIQPQHF
TRBJ1-1 | TRBD1 | 15 | . | TRBV28 | TGTGCCAGCAGTTATTCGGACAGGGCGAACACTGAAGCTTTCTTT | CASSYSDRANTEAFF
TRBJ2-7 | TRBD1 | 15 | few | TRBV28 | TGTGCCAGCAGTATAGACAGGGCGGGCTCCTACGAGCAGTACTTC | CASSIDRAGSYEQYF
TRBJ2-1 | TRBD2 | 15 | . | TRBV5-6 | TGTGCCAGCAGCTCGGGACTAGCGGGATACAATGAGCAGTTCTTC | CASSSGLAGYNEQFF
TRBJ2-7 | TRBD2 | 15 | few | TRBV10-1 | TGCGCCAGCAGGCGATTAGCGGGAGGGCCTCTCGAGCAGTACTTC | CASRRLAGGPLEQYF
TRBJ2-1 | . | 10 | . | TRBV4-1 | TGCGCCAGCGGACTAAATGAGCAGTTCTTC | CASGLNEQFF
TRBJ1-2 | . | 12 | . | TRBV30 | TGTGCCTGGAGTGGCAGTAACTATGGCTACACCTTC | CAWSGSNYGYTF
TRBJ1-1 | TRBD1 | 14 | . | TRBV7-3 | TGTGCCAGCAGCCACCAGGGGGCACGGACTGAAGCTTTCTTT | CASSHQGARTEAFF
TRBJ1-1 | . | 12 | . | TRBV27 | TGTGCCAGCAGTTTACCAGGGTGTCCAGCTTTCTTT | CASSLPGCPAFF
TRBJ2-1 | . | 16 | . | TRBV9 | TGTGCCAGCAGCGTAGCCTGGGACACCGGGTACAATGAGCAGTTCTTC | CASSVAWDTGYNEQFF
TRBJ2-7 | TRBD1 | 14 | few | TRBV4-1 | TGCGCCAGCAGCCAAAGACAGGGGAGCTACGAGCAGTACTTC | CASSQRQGSYEQYF
TRBJ1-4 | . | 17 | few | TRBV5-1 | TGCGCCAGCAGCTTGGACGACACAGGAGCAACTAATGAAAAACTGTTTTTT | CASSLDDTGATNEKLFF
TRBJ2-3 | TRBD2 | 17 | . | TRBV7-9 | TGTGCCAGCAGCTACCCGAGGGGTAGCGGGACCCCAGATACGCAGTATTTT | CASSYPRGSGTPDTQYF
TRBJ2-7 | TRBD1 | 16 | few | TRBV7-6 | TGTGCCAGCAGCTTAGAAGGGACAGCTTTACCCTACGAGCAGTACTTC | CASSLEGTALPYEQYF
TRBJ2-7 | . | 14 | . | TRBV27 | TGTGCCAGCAGCTTGCCTGGACAGCCCTACGAGCAGTACTTC | CASSLPGQPYEQYF
TRBJ1-2 | . | 13 | . | TRBV30 | TGTGCCTGGAGTGTAGGGGTATACTATGGCTACACCTTC | CAWSVGVYYGYTF
TRBJ2-7 | TRBD1 | 14 | once | TRBV7-2 | TGTGCCAGCAGCCCCGGGACAGGGGTTGGCGAGCAGTACTTC | CASSPGTGVGEQYF
TRBJ2-7 | . | 14 | . | TRBV5-1 | TGCGCCAGCAGCGGGCCGGACAGTTCCTACGAGCAGTACTTC | CASSGPDSSYEQYF
TRBJ1-5 | . | 15 | . | TRBV5-6 | TGTGCCAGCAGCTTGTTCGGAGAGGGCAATCAGCCCCAGCATTTT | CASSLFGEGNQPQHF
TRBJ2-2 | TRBD1 | 14 | once | TRBV7-3 | TGTGCCAGCAGCTCCGACAGGGTCACCGGGGAGCTGTTTTTT | CASSSDRVTGELFF
TRBJ2-3 | . | 15 | . | TRBV7-9 | TGTGCCAGCAGCTTACCGAGTATTTCGGTAGATACGCAGTATTTT | CASSLPSISVDTQYF
TRBJ2-3 | . | 16 | . | TRBV6-4 | TGTGCCAGCAGTGACGTGGTTTGGAGCAGCACAGATACGCAGTATTTT | CASSDVVWSSTDTQYF
TRBJ2-1 | TRBD2 | 15 | . | TRBV18 | TGTGCCAGCTCACCTGGGACTAGCGGTTACAATGAGCAGTTCTTC | CASSPGTSGYNEQFF
TRBJ1-1 | . | 15 | . | TRBV28 | TGTGCCAGCGGTAGAGTCGGGGTAGGGAACACTGAAGCTTTCTTT | CASGRVGVGNTEAFF
TRBJ2-5 | TRBD2 | 17 | once | TRBV28 | TGTGCCAGCAGTTCCTTGACTAGCCCTCAGTACCAAGAGACCCAGTACTTC | CASSSLTSPQYQETQYF
TRBJ2-5 | TRBD2 | 16 | . | TRBV5-8 | TGTGCCAGCAGCGGCGGGACTAGCGGGACGCAAGAGACCCAGTACTTC | CASSGGTSGTQETQYF
TRBJ2-7 | TRBD2 | 16 | . | TRBV28 | TGTGCCAGCAGTGAGGGCCGGGGAGGGCATTCCTACGAGCAGTACTTC | CASSEGRGGHSYEQYF
TRBJ2-2 | . | 15 | . | TRBV6-1 | TGTGCCAGCAGCCTCGGTGGTACCTACACCGGGGAGCTGTTTTTT | CASSLGGTYTGELFF
TRBJ1-5 | TRBD1 | 18 | . | TRBV28 | TGTGCCAGCAGTTTATCCTCCGCGGACAGGGTAGGCAATCAGCCCCAGCATTTT | CASSLSSADRVGNQPQHF
TRBJ1-5 | TRBD1 | 17 | . | TRBV7-2 | TGTGCCAGCAGCTTAGCTCCTGGGGACAGGGTCAATCAGCCCCAGCATTTT | CASSLAPGDRVNQPQHF
TRBJ1-5 | . | 15 | few | TRBV19 | TGTGCCAGTAGTTTCAACCCAACAGTCAATCAGCCCCAGCATTTT | CASSFNPTVNQPQHF
TRBJ1-2 | TRBD1 | 16 | . | TRBV4-1 | TGCGCCAGCAGCCAGCCCCACAGGGGGCGCGGGTATGGCTACACCTTC | CASSQPHRGRGYGYTF
TRBJ2-3 | TRBD2 | 15 | . | TRBV7-9 | TGTGCCAGCAGCCCCCCAGAGCGGGGGGCAGATACGCAGTATTTT | CASSPPERGADTQYF
TRBJ1-1 | . | 14 | . | TRBV28 | TGTGCCAGCCCTTACGGCAGGGTGAACACTGAAGCTTTCTTT | CASPYGRVNTEAFF
TRBJ1-3 | TRBD1 | 18 | . | TRBV2 | TGTGCCAGCAGTGAAGTCGAGACAGGGTTTCGGACTGGAAACACCATATATTTT | CASSEVETGFRTGNTIYF
TRBJ1-1 | . | 12 | few | TRBV7-9 | TGTGCCAGCAGCCACCGGGAGATCGAAGCTTTCTTT | CASSHREIEAFF
TRBJ2-5 | TRBD2 | 14 | . | TRBV15 | TGTGCCACCAGTAGCCTCCGGGGGGTTGGGGAGCAGTACTTC | CATSSLRGVGEQYF
TRBJ1-1 | . | 16 | . | TRBV7-2 | TGTGCCAGCAGCCCCCGGGTTGGAGGGTTGATGACAGAAGCTTTCTTT | CASSPRVGGLMTEAFF
TRBJ2-1 | . | 13 | once | TRBV7-3 | TGTGCCAGCAGCTTACTAGGCTACAATGAGCAGTTCTTC | CASSLLGYNEQFF
TRBJ1-4 | . | 14 | few | TRBV29-1 | TGCAGCGTCGAGCCCCACAGAGATGGCGAAAAACTGTTTTTT | CSVEPHRDGEKLFF
TRBJ1-3 | TRBD1 | 15 | . | TRBV19 | TGTGCCAGTAGTCGTCGCGACAGGGAAAGAAACACCATATATTTT | CASSRRDRERNTIYF
TRBJ2-7 | TRBD2 | 15 | . | TRBV6-1 | TGTGCCAGCGGGAGTGGACTAGCGGTATCCTACGAGCAGTACTTC | CASGSGLAVSYEQYF
TRBJ1-5 | . | 13 | . | TRBV29-1 | TGCAGCGTTGGAGGTATGGACTCACAGCCCCAGCATTTT | CSVGGMDSQPQHF
TRBJ2-1 | TRBD2 | 14 | . | TRBV7-9 | TGTTCCAGCAAAGGACTAGCTCTCCACAATGAGCAGTTCTTC | CSSKGLALHNEQFF
TRBJ1-4 | TRBD1 | 16 | . | TRBV5-4 | TGTGCCAGCAGCCTAGAGACAGGGCTGGATAATGAAAAACTGTTTTTT | CASSLETGLDNEKLFF
TRBJ1-1 | . | 11 | . | TRBV6-5 | TGTGCCAGCAGTTACGGTGGGCAAGCTTTCTTT | CASSYGGQAFF
TRBJ2-3 | TRBD2 | 17 | . | TRBV5-6 | TGTGCCAGCAGCTCTGGACTAGCGGAATGGAGCACAGATACGCAGTATTTT | CASSSGLAEWSTDTQYF
TRBJ2-2 | TRBD2 | 15 | . | TRBV18 | TGTGCCAGCTCACTAGCGGGAGGGGCCACCGGGGAGCTGTTTTTT | CASSLAGGATGELFF